The clone carrying this T cell receptor beta chain was found a few times. The antigen is unknown. The CDR3 contains 18 residues. CDR1 MGHRA and CDR2 YSYEKL come from the germline V gene. J was trimmed by 8 bases and V by 5 bases; bases with no gene match: 18. Data came from immunoSEQ multiplex PCR; TCRdb stores just in-frame clones and leaves some out. The sample shows about 36,000 clones, just under 75% of them seen only once. This sample stems from a study of OX40 agonist ivuxolimab in advanced cancers. Study details: Patients were dosed with the agonistic anti-OX40 (CD134) antibody ivuxolimab. Every 2 weeks, patients got intravenous ivuxolimab at one of six dose levels (0.01-10 mg/kg).

Autoimmune disease history or systemic immunosuppression disqualified patients. General study findings and limits: Clonal expansion was seen in CD4+ and CD8+ blood T cells by week 6 at 0.1 to 3.0 mg/kg.

The chain combines TRBV4-1 with TRBJ2-1; TRBD1 matches at 10 bases. The sequencing used CD4+ or CD8+ T cells sorted from blood, collected in a trial of the OX40 agonist ivuxolimab. The TCR was taken from an adult with an advanced solid tumor such as melanoma, head and neck, liver or kidney cancer. The CDR3 region is CASSTPRNPGQGIDEQFF. CDR3 DNA: TGCGCCAGCAGCACACCAAGAAACCCGGGACAGGGGATCGATGAGCAGTTCTTC.